The source of this T cell receptor (beta chain) is a study of cytomegalovirus exposure and HLA in healthy donors. Both 60 Vbeta primers and 13 Jbeta primers went into the PCR. Sequencing was performed with immunoSEQ multiplex PCR; in TCRdb, only in-frame clones are kept and a portion is missing. Among 100,000 or so clones listed, 80% to 85% were seen once. V was pared by 0 bases and J by 8 bases, with 9 bases of the junction left unmatched. Germline V gives CDR1 LNHDA, CDR2 SQIVND (reference sequence). The CDR3 is made up of 16 amino acids. While unrecorded immune exposures were likely, the donors were nominally healthy when sampled. Overall study results and limits: Per a prior analysis, the majority of TCR beta V segments were productive roughly 87% or roughly 30% of the time. Investigators reported some 150 TCR beta chains as tied to cytomegalovirus. Sequencing had likely introduced a cluster of highly shared sequence variants as an artifact.

Regarding this clone: Its cognate antigen is unknown.

The sequenced sample was PBMCs. This TCR was sampled from a man aged 40-49 years in good health and CMV-seronegative. The rearrangement links TRBV19 to TRBJ1-4, with 7 bases identical to TRBD1. Here the CDR3 reads CASSIDLGRGREKLFF. CDR3 DNA sequence: TGTGCCAGTAGTATAGATCTCGGCAGGGGGAGGGAAAAACTGTTTTTT. The variable domain in full, completed from reference TRBV19 and TRBJ1-4, reads DGGITQSPKYLFRKEGQNVTLSCEQNLNHDAMYWYRQDPGQGLRLIYYSQIVNDFQKGDIAEGYSVSREKKESFPLTVTSAQKNPTAFYLCASSIDLGRGREKLFFGSGTQLSVL.